These 7 T cell receptor beta chains originate from one sample sequenced in a study of T-cell memory formation after mild COVID-19. TCRdb called the 5' RACE reads again in MiXCR, with one record for every CDR3 protein. This sample has 250,000 to 300,000 distinct CDR3 sequences; 15% to 20% occur once, and the top ten carry approximately 23%. Source material: PBMCs or a T cell subset sorted from them (not recorded which). These receptors were taken from a man in his late teens or twenties who had mild COVID-19 (a few samples of this study predate the infection). Cell type and time point are not known.

The chain combines TRBV24-1 with TRBJ2-3, with 10 bases fitting TRBD2. The CDR3 runs 21 residues. V was clipped by 0 bases and J by 5 bases; unmatched bases: 19. CDR1 is KGHDR and CDR2 is SFDVKD in the germline V gene. CDR3 DNA sequence: TGTGCCACCAGTGATTTGCGCGACCCTCGAAGCCTAGCGGGGGCACAAGATACGCAGTATTTT. It translates to CATSDLRDPRSLAGAQDTQYF.

This chain links TRBV18 with TRBJ2-5, with D uncertain. This CDR3 is 13 amino acids long. CDR1 and CDR2 (germline): KGHSH, LQKENI. V gave up 3 bases and J gave up 5 bases, with 10 bases separating them. CDR3 nucleotide sequence: TGTGCCAGCTCACCGGTGGGTCAGGAGACCCAGTACTTC. Residues: CASSPVGQETQYF.

This clonotype has at least ten counts. This chain connects TRBV14 to TRBJ1-1; possibly TRBD1 for D (6 bases). V was shortened by 5 bases and J by 4 bases, with 23 bases between the two germline ends. This CDR3 spans 17 amino acids. Germline CDR1 and CDR2: SGHDN and FVKESK. This CDR3 reads CASSSIYEGGTGTEAFF. The CDR3 DNA is TGTGCCAGCAGCTCTATTTACGAAGGGGGGACGGGCACTGAAGCTTTCTTT.

This clonotype was recorded a few times. The chain links TRBV20-1 to TRBJ2-2; tentatively, D is TRBD1 (5 bases). V dropped 0 bases and J dropped 3 bases, with 14 bases sitting between them. In germline, CDR1 is DFQATT, CDR2 SNEGSKA (reference sequence). This CDR3 has 16 amino acids. CDR3 in DNA: TGCAGTGCTAGAGATCTTAATCAGGGCGACACCGGGGAGCTGTTTTTT. It yields the protein CSARDLNQGDTGELFF.

The chain has TRBV5-1 and TRBJ2-1, with TRBD1 matching over 8 bases. CDR3 size: 15 residues. Germline V gene data show CDR1 as SGHRS and CDR2 as YFSETQ. The ends lost 0 bases at V and 10 bases at J; junction bases unmatched: 9. CDR3 DNA sequence: TGCGCCAGCAGCTTGGCCCCCTCAGGGGGCGTAGAGCAGTTCTTC. Translated, it gives CASSLAPSGGVEQFF.

This clonotype has more than one count but fewer than ten. J is TRBJ2-1 and V is TRBV7-8; the D gene is possibly TRBD2 (5 bases). From germline, CDR1 is SGHVS and CDR2 FQNEAQ. The CDR3 extends over 14 amino acids. Trimming cost V 2 bases and J 9 bases, with 14 bases left between them. Written as DNA, the CDR3 is TGTGCCAGCAGCTTAACGAGGGCTCGGGGTGAGCAGTTCTTC. Amino acid sequence: CASSLTRARGEQFF.

The J gene is TRBJ1-1, the V gene TRBV14; D call uncertain. Trimming left V 4 bases short and J 3 bases short, with 9 bases between. This CDR3 spans 13 amino acids. In germline, CDR1 is SGHDN, CDR2 FVKESK. The CDR3 DNA follows: TGTGCCAGCAGCCTCCCGGGTTACACTGAAGCTTTCTTT. Residues: CASSLPGYTEAFF.